These T cell receptor beta chains were read from a single sample in a study of T cell responses to AZD1222 COVID-19 vaccine. Only in-frame clones appear in the TCRdb table, and some are missing; sequencing was by immunoSEQ multiplex PCR. The sample shows over 85,000 clones, around 90% of them seen only once. This sample comprised peripheral blood, obtained on day 0 of AZD1222 vaccination. These receptor sequences come from an adult in good health. Each CDR3 is given with its conserved first and last residue. D genes are given only for firm matches. Not every row has a clone size; where given, it reads once, few, many or a size class.

cdr3_nt: TGTGCCAGCAGCCCGACTAGCAGCTCCTACAATGAGCAGTTCTTC; cdr3_aa: CASSPTSSSYNEQFF; clone_size: .; j_call: TRBJ2-1; v_call: TRBV3-1/TRBV3-2; d_call: TRBD2
cdr3_nt: TGTGCCAGCAGCCACCGGGACGCTTCACCCCTCCACTTT; cdr3_aa: CASSHRDASPLHF; clone_size: .; j_call: TRBJ1-6; v_call: TRBV4-2; d_call: .
cdr3_nt: TGTGCCAGTACCCCAACGCCGGGGAGTGGCTACACCTTC; cdr3_aa: CASTPTPGSGYTF; clone_size: .; j_call: TRBJ1-2; v_call: TRBV11-2; d_call: .
cdr3_nt: TGTGCCAGCAGAGGACTAGCGAACACCGGGGAGCTGTTTTTT; cdr3_aa: CASRGLANTGELFF; clone_size: .; j_call: TRBJ2-2; v_call: TRBV27; d_call: TRBD2
cdr3_nt: TGTGCCAGCAAAGACTATTATCCCTACAATGAGCAGTTCTTC; cdr3_aa: CASKDYYPYNEQFF; clone_size: .; j_call: TRBJ2-1; v_call: TRBV2; d_call: .
cdr3_nt: TGCGCCAGCAGCTTGGGGGCGGGAAAAGTCTCCGGGGAGCTGTTTTTT; cdr3_aa: CASSLGAGKVSGELFF; clone_size: once; j_call: TRBJ2-2; v_call: TRBV5-1; d_call: .
cdr3_nt: TGTGCCAGCAGCGCCGGGACAGGTCCCTACGAGCAGTACTTC; cdr3_aa: CASSAGTGPYEQYF; clone_size: .; j_call: TRBJ2-7; v_call: TRBV7-9; d_call: TRBD1
cdr3_nt: TGCGCCAGCAGCTTGGGGGGACAGCTATATGGCTACACCTTC; cdr3_aa: CASSLGGQLYGYTF; clone_size: .; j_call: TRBJ1-2; v_call: TRBV5-1; d_call: TRBD1
cdr3_nt: TGTGCCAGTATAAATTCGAGGGGTTCCTACAATGAGCAGTTCTTC; cdr3_aa: CASINSRGSYNEQFF; clone_size: .; j_call: TRBJ2-1; v_call: TRBV19; d_call: .
cdr3_nt: TGTGCCGCAGGTGACAGGGGCTGGGAAAAACTGTTTTTT; cdr3_aa: CAAGDRGWEKLFF; clone_size: .; j_call: TRBJ1-4; v_call: TRBV10-3; d_call: TRBD1
cdr3_nt: TGTGCCAGCACACCATTAGGACACCAGAACACTGAAGCTTTCTTT; cdr3_aa: CASTPLGHQNTEAFF; clone_size: .; j_call: TRBJ1-1; v_call: TRBV3-1/TRBV3-2; d_call: .
cdr3_nt: TGTGCCAGCAGTGGGGACGAAGGGGCAGACACCTTC; cdr3_aa: CASSGDEGADTF; clone_size: .; j_call: TRBJ1-2; v_call: TRBV2; d_call: .
cdr3_nt: TGTGCCAGTATAGACTCCACAAATGAGCAGTTCTTC; cdr3_aa: CASIDSTNEQFF; clone_size: .; j_call: TRBJ2-1; v_call: TRBV19; d_call: .
cdr3_nt: TGTGCCAGCAGTTACTCGGGAGGGGTAAAAGAGACCCAGTACTTC; cdr3_aa: CASSYSGGVKETQYF; clone_size: .; j_call: TRBJ2-5; v_call: TRBV6-5; d_call: TRBD2
cdr3_nt: TGTGCCAGTAGTCCAAGGGAGAACACTGAAGCTTTCTTT; cdr3_aa: CASSPRENTEAFF; clone_size: once; j_call: TRBJ1-1; v_call: TRBV19; d_call: .
cdr3_nt: TGTGCCAGCAGCCCCCAGTGGGGCGATGGCTACACCTTC; cdr3_aa: CASSPQWGDGYTF; clone_size: .; j_call: TRBJ1-2; v_call: TRBV11-2; d_call: .
cdr3_nt: TGCGCCAGCAGCTTGGCGCGGGGTTCTAGCACAGATACGCAGTATTTT; cdr3_aa: CASSLARGSSTDTQYF; clone_size: .; j_call: TRBJ2-3; v_call: TRBV5-1; d_call: .
cdr3_nt: TGTGCCAGCAGCATCGGACAGGGAGGAACCGGGGAGCTGTTTTTT; cdr3_aa: CASSIGQGGTGELFF; clone_size: .; j_call: TRBJ2-2; v_call: TRBV9; d_call: TRBD1
cdr3_nt: TGCGCCAGCAGCTCGACAGGGAACTATGGCTACACCTTC; cdr3_aa: CASSSTGNYGYTF; clone_size: .; j_call: TRBJ1-2; v_call: TRBV5-1; d_call: TRBD1
cdr3_nt: TGTGCCAGCAGCCAAGACCTACCCGGGACAGGAAATTCACCCCTCCACTTT; cdr3_aa: CASSQDLPGTGNSPLHF; clone_size: .; j_call: TRBJ1-6; v_call: TRBV14; d_call: TRBD1
cdr3_nt: TGTGCCAGCAGCCAAAGAAGGCGGGGGCCCCACGGCTATGAGCAGTTCTTC; cdr3_aa: CASSQRRRGPHGYEQFF; clone_size: .; j_call: TRBJ2-1; v_call: TRBV3-1/TRBV3-2; d_call: .
cdr3_nt: TGCGCCAGCAGCCAAGTCTACAGGGGGGAGAACATTCAGTACTTC; cdr3_aa: CASSQVYRGENIQYF; clone_size: once; j_call: TRBJ2-4; v_call: TRBV4-1; d_call: TRBD1
cdr3_nt: TGTGCCAGCAGTTTAGGACTCAATTCACCCCTCCACTTT; cdr3_aa: CASSLGLNSPLHF; clone_size: .; j_call: TRBJ1-6; v_call: TRBV12-3/TRBV12-4; d_call: .
cdr3_nt: TGTGCCTCACAGGGAGCGGGAGCCGGTGAGCAGTTCTTC; cdr3_aa: CASQGAGAGEQFF; clone_size: .; j_call: TRBJ2-1; v_call: TRBV10-3; d_call: TRBD2
cdr3_nt: TGTGCCAGCAGCCAAGTAACAGTCGGGGGCTACACCTTC; cdr3_aa: CASSQVTVGGYTF; clone_size: .; j_call: TRBJ1-2; v_call: TRBV14; d_call: .
cdr3_nt: TGTGCCATCAGTGAGGCTTATCCTAGCGGGAGATCAAGCTCCTACGAGCAGTACTTC; cdr3_aa: CAISEAYPSGRSSSYEQYF; clone_size: .; j_call: TRBJ2-7; v_call: TRBV10-3; d_call: TRBD2
cdr3_nt: TGCGCCAGCAGCTTGGGGCTGACTAGGGATTCACCCCTCCACTTT; cdr3_aa: CASSLGLTRDSPLHF; clone_size: .; j_call: TRBJ1-6; v_call: TRBV5-1; d_call: .
cdr3_nt: TGTGCCACCAGTGATTCTAGCGGAGGGCCTTACAATGAGCAGTTCTTC; cdr3_aa: CATSDSSGGPYNEQFF; clone_size: .; j_call: TRBJ2-1; v_call: TRBV24-1; d_call: TRBD2
cdr3_nt: TGTGCCAGCAGTTATGGGGGAAGAAGCACAGATACGCAGTATTTT; cdr3_aa: CASSYGGRSTDTQYF; clone_size: .; j_call: TRBJ2-3; v_call: TRBV6-5; d_call: .
cdr3_nt: TGTGCCAGCAGTTGGGGGACAGGGGGCGAGGAGACCCAGTACTTC; cdr3_aa: CASSWGTGGEETQYF; clone_size: .; j_call: TRBJ2-5; v_call: TRBV6-5; d_call: TRBD1
cdr3_nt: TGTGCCAGCAGCCACGGGTCGACTAGCGCCCGAGAGACCCAGTACTTC; cdr3_aa: CASSHGSTSARETQYF; clone_size: .; j_call: TRBJ2-5; v_call: TRBV6-2/TRBV6-3; d_call: TRBD2
cdr3_nt: TGTGCCAGCAGCGCAGGGACAGAAAACGCACAAGAGACCCAGTACTTC; cdr3_aa: CASSAGTENAQETQYF; clone_size: .; j_call: TRBJ2-5; v_call: TRBV11-2; d_call: TRBD1